Detailed here is one TCR beta chain. The clone's antigen remains unknown. No base quality values were provided; no much bigger clone lies one nucleotide off. The record originates from a study of control samples from healthy donors and cancer patients (dated by TCRdb to the early 2020s). Clipping removes 3 bases from V and 4 bases from J, with 5 as the unmatched junction base count. Its CDR3 holds 15 amino acids, cysteine through phenylalanine. The only DNA kept is the CDR3, 45 bases in frame from the first base. CDR1 and CDR2 were assigned from the germline V gene as MRHNA and SNTAGT. Receptor amplification or capture employed the immunoSEQ multiplex PCR assay. Held by TCRdb, this immuneACCESS table contains in-frame sequences only and omits some clones. Under half of the omission traces to an unresolved V gene where checked; the cause of the rest is unknown. In all, the sample holds fewer than 200,000 clones, and 85% to 90% of those were seen once. The ten largest clones capture nearly 5% of the sample.

Rearrangement joined TRBV6-4 to TRBJ2-1, and 8 bases in between align with TRBD1. The sequence was collected from a woman aged 25-40 years in good health. Sequencing was performed on blood. CDR3 sequence: CASSESTGVYNEQFF. The nucleotides read TGTGCCAGCAGTGAATCGACAGGGGTTTACAATGAGCAGTTCTTC.